This TCR beta chain was identified during a study of CD8 T cells in Susac syndrome. The RNA input was roughly 0.45 to 1 ug, and it was reverse transcribed with random hexamers. TCRdb passed the immunoSEQ multiplex PCR reads through MiXCR, listing each CDR3 protein once. The sample yields 70,000 or so distinct CDR3 sequences, approximately 94% seen once. There are 13 residues in the CDR3. The V gene lost 3 bases and the J gene lost 5 bases, with 8 bases spanning the gap. Per the germline V gene, CDR1 is SNHLY and CDR2 is FYNNEI. The sequence was collected from a human donor with multiple sclerosis. The sample taken for sequencing was CD8+ T cells from PBMCs. V and J are TRBV2 and TRBJ2-1; D gene unclear. CDR3 sequence reads: CASSDGLNNEQFF. CDR3 DNA sequence: TGTGCCAGCAGTGACGGGCTGAACAATGAGCAGTTCTTC.